This T cell receptor beta chain was identified in a study of blood T cell repertoires in COVID-19. Study-wide background: The analysed material was cDNA or gDNA that came from T cells, B-cell-depleted T cells, or PBMCs.

The CDR3 runs 15 residues. Trimming removed 2 bases from V and 0 bases from J, with 11 bases in between. CDR1 and CDR2 from the germline V gene are SGHRS and YFSETQ. The study counted Cohort 3 donors as recovered given two negative PCRs, clearance, or symptom resolution. Some clones are missing from TCRdb's copy, which holds only in-frame ones; the method was immunoSEQ multiplex PCR. The table lists fewer than 250,000 clones, roughly 90% of them singletons. The genes are TRBV5-1 and TRBJ1-2, with a possible D match to TRBD1 (6 bases). The specimen was PBMCs or T cells enriched from blood (not recorded which). The receptor was isolated from a woman aged 18-29 years who had recovered from COVID-19. CDR3 DNA sequence: TGCGCCAGCAGCTTCGGGGGGGCACCTAACTATGGCTACACCTTC. Its protein product is CASSFGGAPNYGYTF.